The entry below describes one T cell receptor beta chain. The target antigen is unknown. Germline V gene data show CDR1 as WNHNN and CDR2 as SYGVQD (reference sequence). The CDR3 length is 13 residues. The ends lost 6 bases at V and 1 base at J; junction bases unmatched: 2. Sequencing was performed with immunoSEQ multiplex PCR; in TCRdb, only in-frame clones are kept and a portion is missing. Of tens of thousands of clones listed, 85% were seen once; the top ten hold around a sixth. The data originate from a study of OX40 agonist ivuxolimab in advanced cancers. General study points: Partial responders treated at 0.1-3.0 mg/kg exhibited clonal expansion among the lowest measured. In CD8+ T cells, expanded clones were on average more numerous than in CD4+.

Here the sequenced sample was CD4+ or CD8+ T cells sorted from blood, taken in a trial of the OX40 agonist ivuxolimab. The V and J genes are TRBV10-1 and TRBJ1-1; 7 bases align to TRBD1. This TCR derives from an adult with an advanced solid tumor such as melanoma, head and neck, liver or kidney cancer. The CDR3 nucleotides are TGCGCCAGCAGGCGGGACAGGAACACTGAAGCTTTCTTT. Its protein is CASRRDRNTEAFF.